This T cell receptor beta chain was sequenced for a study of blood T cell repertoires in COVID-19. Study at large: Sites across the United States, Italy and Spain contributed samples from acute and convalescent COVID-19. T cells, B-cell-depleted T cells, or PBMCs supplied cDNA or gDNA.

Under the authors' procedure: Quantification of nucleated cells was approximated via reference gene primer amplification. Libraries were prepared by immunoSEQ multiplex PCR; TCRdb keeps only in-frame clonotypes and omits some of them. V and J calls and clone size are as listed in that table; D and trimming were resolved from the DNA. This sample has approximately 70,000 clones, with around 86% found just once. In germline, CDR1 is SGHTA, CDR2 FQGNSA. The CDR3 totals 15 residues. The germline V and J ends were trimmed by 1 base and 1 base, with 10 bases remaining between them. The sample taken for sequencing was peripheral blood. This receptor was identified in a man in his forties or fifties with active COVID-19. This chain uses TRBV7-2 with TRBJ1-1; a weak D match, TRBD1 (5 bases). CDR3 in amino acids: CASSLDGRGNTEAFF. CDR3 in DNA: TGTGCCAGCAGCTTAGACGGAAGGGGGAACACTGAAGCTTTCTTT.